This T cell receptor (beta chain) came from a study of CXCR3-negative and CXCR3-positive naive CD8 T cells. The CDR3 runs to 17 residues. The study made its TRB cDNA libraries by 5' RACE, adding UMI labels. TCRdb re-called the 5' RACE reads and catalogs CDR3 proteins one per entry, DNA excluded. The sample has roughly 45,000 distinct CDR3 sequences, and its top ten clones hold 2% to 3%. The sequenced sample consisted of naive CXCR3- CD8+ T cells from blood. Sample subset: CD45RO-CCR7+CD27+CD95- naive CD8+ T cells lacking CXCR3 (TNR3-). This clonotype was obtained from a human donor in good health. Some clones in this sample may be carry-over from other donors' samples. V gene TRBV21-1 combines with J gene TRBJ2-7; TCRdb selects TRBD1, and the lack of DNA leaves this call unchecked. TRBV21-1 is a known pseudogene. The chain's CDR3 is CASSKAHPPLNLYEQYF.